Below, 11 T cell receptor beta chains from the same sample are listed, as sequenced in a study of T cell repertoires in cytomegalovirus infection. TCRdb reanalysed the reads using MiXCR and keeps one entry per CDR3 protein. The sample carries tens of thousands of distinct CDR3 sequences, 33% recorded once. These receptors have no known antigen. The sample consisted of PBMCs, sequenced either directly or after in vitro stimulation (not recorded which). The receptors stem from a human donor in good health (CMV status not recorded). Some clones in this sample may be carry-over from other donors' samples.

This clonotype was detected ten times or more. The V and J genes are TRBV2 and TRBJ2-5; unclear D gene. Germline V CDR1 and CDR2: SNHLY, FYNNEI. V was trimmed by 3 bases and J by 5 bases, leaving 10 bases between them. The CDR3 runs 13 residues. In nucleotides, the CDR3 is TGTGCCAGCAGTGATAGTTGGTCGGAGACCCAGTACTTC. Protein sequence: CASSDSWSETQYF.

The table lists this clonotype with many counts. The J gene is TRBJ2-3, the V gene TRBV12-3 or TRBV12-4; perhaps D is TRBD1 or TRBD2 (5 bases each). The V gene lost 7 bases and the J gene lost 2 bases, with 19 bases spanning the gap. The CDR3 totals 16 residues. The CDR3 sequence: CASTRDSDGATDTQYF. In nucleotides, the CDR3 is TGTGCCAGCACCCGTGACAGTGACGGGGCCACAGATACGCAGTATTTT.

There are a few counts of this clonotype. The chain combines TRBV7-6 with TRBJ2-1; 13 bases map to TRBD2. The CDR3 is 16 amino acids. Germline V gene lookup returns CDR1 SGHVS and CDR2 FNYEAQ. Trimming removed 5 bases from V and 8 bases from J; junction bases left unmatched: 9. The CDR3 loop reads CASSRPLAGGSDEQFF. The DNA for the CDR3 is TGTGCCAGCAGCCGTCCACTAGCGGGAGGGTCGGATGAGCAGTTCTTC.

This clonotype was counted between two and nine times. The V gene is TRBV11-2, the J gene TRBJ1-2, with D unclear. Per the germline V gene, CDR1 is SGHAT and CDR2 is FQNNGV. The CDR3 runs to 13 residues. The ends were cut back, 3 bases at V and 4 bases at J, with 9 bases in the middle. The CDR3 is CASSFSSVYGYTF. CDR3 DNA: TGTGCCAGCAGCTTCTCGTCAGTCTATGGCTACACCTTC.

The chain recombines TRBV7-8 with TRBJ1-1; D is uncertain. The CDR3 consists of 16 residues. CDR1 is SGHVS, CDR2 FQNEAQ, per germline. Trimming took 2 bases from V and 0 from J, leaving 13 bases between them. CDR3 DNA: TGTGCCAGCAGCTTAATTCAGCGATCCATGAACACTGAAGCTTTCTTT. This translates into CASSLIQRSMNTEAFF.

The chain uses TRBV7-6 and TRBJ2-1; 11 nucleotides agree with TRBD2. The CDR3 runs to 17 residues. Trimming at V came to 5 bases and at J to 8 bases, leaving 14 bases not matched to a gene. Germline V lookup: CDR1 SGHVS, CDR2 FNYEAQ. DNA of the CDR3: TGTGCCAGCAGCCAACGGATTAGCGGGAGGGCCTCCGATGAGCAGTTCTTC. It encodes CASSQRISGRASDEQFF.

In its sample, this clonotype was seen a few times. The chain is built from TRBV14 and TRBJ1-2; D is unclear. Trimming pared 0 bases from V and 8 bases from J, leaving 7 bases between. The CDR3 has 12 amino acids. Per the germline V gene, CDR1 is SGHDN and CDR2 is FVKESK. The CDR3, as DNA: TGTGCCAGCAGCCAAGAGTTTTACGGCTACACCTTC. It specifies CASSQEFYGYTF.

This clonotype was counted ten times or more. J is TRBJ1-1 and V is TRBV4-1; the D is unclear. This CDR3 is built from 15 residues. Looked up from germline, CDR1 is MGHRA and CDR2 is YSYEKL. Trimming stripped 7 bases from V and 1 base from J, with 16 bases between. The chain's CDR3 is CASTRRAPGNTEAFF. The CDR3 nucleotides read TGCGCCAGCACCCGAAGGGCCCCGGGGAACACTGAAGCTTTCTTT.

This chain joins TRBV28 and TRBJ2-1, with D perhaps TRBD2 (5 bases). CDR3 length: 13 amino acids. The germline V gene encodes CDR1 MDHEN and CDR2 SYDVKM. V was shortened by 6 bases and J by 3 bases, with 9 bases between the two germline ends. The CDR3 DNA sequence: TGTGCCAGCAGCATCGGGAACTACAATGAGCAGTTCTTC. Its translation is CASSIGNYNEQFF.

The genes are TRBV12-3 or TRBV12-4 and TRBJ1-1; D perhaps matches TRBD1 (5 bases). This CDR3 has 14 residues. V lost 6 bases to trimming and J lost 4 bases, with 15 bases between them. CDR3: CASSSGAGGTEAFF. The CDR3 region has the DNA TGTGCCAGCAGCTCCGGGGCAGGAGGCACTGAAGCTTTCTTT.

The chain combines TRBV6-8 with TRBJ2-2, with D unclear. Trimming pared 6 bases from V and 1 base from J, leaving 3 bases between. This CDR3 contains 12 residues. Per the germline V gene, CDR1 is MNHGY and CDR2 is SAAAGT. As DNA, the CDR3 is TGTGCCAGCAGAAAGAACACCGGGGAGCTGTTTTTT. This encodes CASRKNTGELFF.